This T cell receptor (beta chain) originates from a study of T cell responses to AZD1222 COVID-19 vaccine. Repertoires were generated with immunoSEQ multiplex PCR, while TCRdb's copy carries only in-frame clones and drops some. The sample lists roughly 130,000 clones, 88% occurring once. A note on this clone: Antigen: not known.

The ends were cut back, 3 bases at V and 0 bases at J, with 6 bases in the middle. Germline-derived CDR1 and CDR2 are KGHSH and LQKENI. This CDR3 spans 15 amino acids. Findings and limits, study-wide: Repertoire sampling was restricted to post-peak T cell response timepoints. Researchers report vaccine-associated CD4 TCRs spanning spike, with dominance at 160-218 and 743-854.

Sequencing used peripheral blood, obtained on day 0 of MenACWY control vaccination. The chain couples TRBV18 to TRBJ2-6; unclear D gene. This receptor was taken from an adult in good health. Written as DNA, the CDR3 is TGTGCCAGCTCACCGGACGGCTCTGGGGCCAACGTCCTGACTTTC. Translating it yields CASSPDGSGANVLTF.